A single T cell receptor beta chain is shown here with its context. This clone's antigen is unknown. No much larger clonotype is one base removed from it; base qualities were not supplied. No immune events, such as infections, were documented for the healthy donors during the collection period. Blood repertoires from healthy donors were used as a training cohort for calibrating time-dependent variance in a beta-binomial model of differential abundance of T-cell clones. The training cohort included around 10 healthy donors, of whom 3 were female and 7 were male. The donors were between roughly 29 and 65 years old, with an average age of about 45 years. Whole blood, obtained from a commercial supplier, was collected from each healthy donor at three time points spaced approximately 15 days apart. For immunosequencing, genomic DNA was extracted from unsorted whole blood. This sample was taken from a study of identifying expanded T cells in peripheral blood (dated by TCRdb to 2018 to 2020). In terms of the full investigation: Separate aliquots of the same genomic DNA pool were sequenced to produce technical replicates, and four replicates were compared in pairs. General conclusions and limits of the study: The authors expected that over much longer intervals, such as months to years, biological variance in healthy repertoires might increase even further. Across all healthy donors, variance in clone template counts between approximately 2-week samples was found to increase significantly with total template count. Across all healthy-donor time intervals, the beta-binomial model significantly lowered both the number of clones called differentially abundant and the false-positive rate. The binomial model flagged approximately 1.3 differentially abundant clones between technical replicates but about 15 over roughly two weeks and roughly 19 over roughly 4 weeks.

CDR1 and CDR2 are read off the germline V gene (reference sequence) as SEHNR and FQNEAQ. Including the terminal cysteine and phenylalanine, the CDR3 comprises 14 residues. Only CDR3 DNA is held: 42 bases, read in frame from base 1. V and J lose 1 base and 0 bases, and a span of 6 bases separates them. The immunoSEQ Assay, which uses bias-controlled multiplex PCR amplification of genomic DNA, was used to profile TCRbeta CDR3 regions. On the authors' methods: The absolute abundance of each unique TCRbeta CDR3 region was quantified after sequences were collapsed and filtered. Differential abundance was tested with a binomial (Fisher-equivalent) model and with a beta-binomial model adding time-dependent variance fitted from healthy donors. Clones with fewer than 5 combined templates were removed, and differential abundance was called for clones with a Benjamini-Hochberg FDR below 0.01. Beta-binomial variance was modeled as a function of total template count across the two samples using the form v = (b*log(k)+a)^2. The table comes from immuneACCESS by way of TCRdb, which keeps in-frame sequences with V and J called. Part of the clones is missing from these tables; in studies checked, under half for an unresolved V gene and the rest for unknown reasons. The DNA gave D and trimming, while V, J and clone size come from that table. This sample gives about 91,000 clones in total; roughly 88% of them show up just once. Approximately 4% of the sample comes from the top ten.

Sequencing was performed on blood. The chain uses TRBV7-9 and TRBJ1-1; TRBD1 could be the D gene, as 6 bases match. The receptor was derived from a person aged 18 to 70 in good health. The CDR3 is CASSLDRVNTEAFF. The nucleotide sequence is given as TGTGCCAGCAGCTTAGACAGGGTGAACACTGAAGCTTTCTTT. Here the CDR3 is joined to the reference TRBV7-9 and TRBJ1-1 genes, and the full variable domain is: DTGVSQNPRHKITKRGQNVTFRCDPISEHNRLYWYRQTLGQGPEFLTYFQNEAQLEKSRLLSDRFSAERPKGSFSTLEIQRTEQGDSAMYLCASSLDRVNTEAFFGQGTRLTVV.